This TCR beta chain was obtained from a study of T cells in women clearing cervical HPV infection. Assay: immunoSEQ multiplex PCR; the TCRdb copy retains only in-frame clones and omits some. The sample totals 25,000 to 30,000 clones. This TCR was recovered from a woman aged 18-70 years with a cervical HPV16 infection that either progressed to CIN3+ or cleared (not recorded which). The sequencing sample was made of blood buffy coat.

Partial CDR3 DNA: TGTGCCAGCAGCTTTTGGACTGATAGCTCCTACGAG. Translated: CASSFWTDSSYE. The full CDR3 sequence reads CASSFWTDSSYEQYF. J is TRBJ2-7 and V is TRBV7-9, with a possible D match to TRBD2 (5 bases). The read ends 3 residues early relative to the CDR3; the germline J gene fills the gap. The CDR3 loop spans 15 amino acids. The germline V gene encodes CDR1 SEHNR and CDR2 FQNEAQ (reference sequence). The V end was cut by 3 bases, the J end by 0 bases, with 12 bases between. Combining the CDR3 with reference TRBV7-9 and TRBJ2-7 gives the whole variable domain DTGVSQNPRHKITKRGQNVTFRCDPISEHNRLYWYRQTLGQGPEFLTYFQNEAQLEKSRLLSDRFSAERPKGSFSTLEIQRTEQGDSAMYLCASSFWTDSSYEQYFGPGTRLTVT.